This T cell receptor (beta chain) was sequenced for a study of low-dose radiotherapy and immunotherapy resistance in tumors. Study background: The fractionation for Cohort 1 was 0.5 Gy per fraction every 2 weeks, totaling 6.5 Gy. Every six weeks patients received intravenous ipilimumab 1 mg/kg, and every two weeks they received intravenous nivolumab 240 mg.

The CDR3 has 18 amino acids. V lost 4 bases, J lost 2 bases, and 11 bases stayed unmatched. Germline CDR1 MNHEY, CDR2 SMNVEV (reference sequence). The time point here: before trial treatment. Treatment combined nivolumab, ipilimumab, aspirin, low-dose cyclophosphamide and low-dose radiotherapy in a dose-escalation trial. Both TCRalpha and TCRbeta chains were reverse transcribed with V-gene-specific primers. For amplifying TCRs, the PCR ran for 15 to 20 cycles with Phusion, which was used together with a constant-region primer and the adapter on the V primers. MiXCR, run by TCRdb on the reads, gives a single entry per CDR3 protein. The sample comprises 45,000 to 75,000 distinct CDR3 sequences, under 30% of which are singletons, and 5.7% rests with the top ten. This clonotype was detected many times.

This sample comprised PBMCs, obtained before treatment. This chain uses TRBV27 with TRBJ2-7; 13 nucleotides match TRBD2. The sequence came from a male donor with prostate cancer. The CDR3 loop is CASSSLTSGRTPTYEQYF. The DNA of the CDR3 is TGTGCCAGCAGTTCTCTGACTAGCGGGAGGACCCCAACCTACGAGCAGTACTTC.